One T cell receptor (beta chain) is described in this entry. The sample is drawn from a study of cytomegalovirus exposure and HLA in healthy donors. The PCR made use of 60 Vbeta and 13 Jbeta primers. Here immunoSEQ multiplex PCR was the method, and the copy in TCRdb shows in-frame clones only, minus some. The table records around 230,000 clones, 60% to 80% of them present only once. V lost 6 bases and J 2 bases, leaving 14 bases between the germline ends. CDR3 length equals 14 residues. Everyone who donated was a healthy bone marrow donor. This rearrangement joins TRBV23-1 to TRBJ2-7, with D perhaps TRBD1 (6 bases). TRBV23-1 is given ORF status, its function remaining uncertain. Sequencing used PBMCs. This clonotype was sampled from a male donor in good health and CMV-seronegative. The CDR3: CASRIWTAAYEQYF. DNA for the CDR3: TGCGCCAGCAGGATATGGACAGCGGCCTACGAGCAGTACTTC.